The 25 T cell receptor beta chains below all came from one sample that was sequenced in a study of T cells after yellow fever vaccination. Via MiXCR, TCRdb re-called the 5' RACE reads, giving one row per CDR3 protein. This sample carries 100,000 to 150,000 distinct CDR3 sequences, almost 9% of them seen once, and the ten largest clones take roughly 40%. The sample here was CD8+ T cells sorted from PBMCs, taken on the day of the yellow fever booster vaccination. Every receptor here comes from a man aged 18 to 29 who received the YFV17D yellow fever vaccine.

This chain joins TRBV5-5 and TRBJ2-5; D is perhaps TRBD1 or TRBD2 (5 bases each). The V and J ends lost 7 bases and 2 bases respectively, with 15 bases between them. There are 14 residues in the CDR3. Germline loops: CDR1 SGHKS, CDR2 YYEKEE (reference sequence). In DNA form, the CDR3 reads TGTGCCAGCGGAAGAGGATGGGGGCAAGAGACCCAGTACTTC. The encoded protein is CASGRGWGQETQYF.

This clonotype was counted between two and nine times. CDR3 nucleotide sequence: TGTGCCAGCAGTTTAATGGGGGCTGGTAACGAGCAGTACTTC. It codes for CASSLMGAGNEQYF. The V and J genes are TRBV27 and TRBJ2-7; TRBD1 is a possible D gene (6 bases). CDR1 and CDR2 (germline): MNHEY, SMNVEV (reference sequence). The CDR3 spans 14 residues. V lost 2 bases to trimming and J lost 5 bases, with 13 bases between them.

Only a few counts were recorded for this clonotype. This chain connects TRBV4-1 to TRBJ2-7; TRBD2 is a possible D gene (5 bases). CDR3 length: 15 residues. Germline CDR1 MGHRA, CDR2 YSYEKL. Trimming left V 2 bases short and J 3 bases short, with 14 bases between. The CDR3 DNA reads TGCGCCAGCAGCCAACTGGGTCCCGGGGACTACGAGCAGTACTTC. It yields the protein CASSQLGPGDYEQYF.

Only a few counts were recorded for this clonotype. The gene calls are TRBV7-2 and TRBJ1-2; D is perhaps TRBD1 (6 bases). V shed 1 base and J shed 8 bases, with 20 bases lying between them. This CDR3 region has 16 residues. The germline V gene has CDR1 SGHTA and CDR2 FQGNSA. The CDR3 DNA sequence: TGTGCCAGCAGCTTAGGGAGGAGGCTGGGGGCCGAGGGCTACACCTTC. Its protein product is CASSLGRRLGAEGYTF.

This clonotype was counted between two and nine times. The V gene is TRBV20-1, the J gene TRBJ2-5; D is perhaps TRBD1 (5 bases). Germline V gives CDR1 DFQATT, CDR2 SNEGSKA (reference sequence). Trimming removed 6 bases from V and 4 bases from J, with 12 bases in between. The CDR3 consists of 12 residues. Written as DNA, the CDR3 is TGCAGTGCCTACTGGGGCGGAGAGACCCAGTACTTC. Its protein is CSAYWGGETQYF.

This clonotype was found many times. As DNA, the CDR3 is TGTGCCACCCGATCGGGGGAAGGCAAAAACATTCAGTACTTC. Encoded protein: CATRSGEGKNIQYF. This chain joins TRBV21-1 and TRBJ2-4; TRBD1, the D gene given by the table, was not confirmed from the DNA. TRBV21-1 is a known pseudogene. The CDR3 extends over 14 amino acids.

This clonotype was picked up a small number of times. This chain joins TRBV6-2 or TRBV6-3 and TRBJ1-1, with 9 bases aligning to TRBD1. From germline, CDR1 is MNHEY and CDR2 SVGEGT. CDR3 length: 13 amino acids. The V and J ends lost 5 bases and 6 bases, in that order; junction bases with no gene match: 4. In DNA form, the CDR3 reads TGTGCCAGCAGTCGGGACAGGGCGCCTGAAGCTTTCTTT. Translating gives CASSRDRAPEAFF.

The table lists this clonotype with a count of one. The V call is TRBV20-1, the J call TRBJ2-7, with D possibly being TRBD1 (6 bases). This CDR3 is 16 amino acids long. The germline V gene has CDR1 DFQATT and CDR2 SNEGSKA (reference sequence). Trimming stripped 0 bases from V and 3 bases from J, with 18 bases between. The CDR3 spells CSARDRAGASIYEQYV. CDR3 DNA: TGCAGTGCTAGAGATAGGGCAGGGGCCTCCATCTACGAGCAGTACGTC.

The chain combines TRBV25-1 with TRBJ1-6; tentative D call: TRBD1 (5 bases). Germline V CDR1 and CDR2: MGHDK, SYGVNS. The CDR3 spans 15 residues. V lost 4 bases and J lost 8, with 15 bases in between. This chain's CDR3 is CASSGLGGVDSPLHF. The CDR3 region has the DNA TGTGCCAGCAGTGGTCTGGGGGGGGTGGATTCACCCCTCCACTTT.

This sequence joins TRBV6-1 and TRBJ2-7; 10 positions match TRBD2. Germline assignment: CDR1 MNHNS and CDR2 SASEGT. This CDR3 has 15 residues. Losses at the gene ends were 3 bases for V and 3 bases for J; bases not matched to a gene: 5. DNA of the CDR3: TGTGCCAGCAGTGATACGGTAGCGGGGGGCTACGAGCAGTACGTC. Translation gives CASSDTVAGGYEQYV.

This clonotype was picked up a small number of times. The chain has TRBV10-3 and TRBJ1-2; 8 nucleotides match TRBD1. Per germline, CDR1 ENHRY and CDR2 SYGVKD. The CDR3 spans 14 residues. The ends lost 6 bases at V and 5 bases at J; junction bases unmatched: 8. The CDR3 here is CAISLGQGSYGYTF. CDR3 in DNA: TGTGCCATCAGCCTCGGACAGGGTTCTTATGGCTACACCTTC.

This sequence joins TRBV5-1 and TRBJ1-1, with no clear D. Trimming left V 4 bases short and J 5 bases short, with 21 bases between. This CDR3 spans 16 amino acids. The germline gives CDR1 SGHRS, CDR2 YFSETQ. CDR3 nucleotides: TGCGCCAGCAGCCCCAGAGAGGTCTTCGGTAATACTGAAGCTTTCTTT. This sequence encodes CASSPREVFGNTEAFF. Full variable domain (missing parts from reference TRBV5-1 and TRBJ1-1): KAGVTQTPRYLIKTRGQQVTLSCSPISGHRSVSWYQQTPGQGLQFLFEYFSETQRNKGNFPGRFSGRQFSNSRSEMNVSTLELGDSALYLCASSPREVFGNTEAFFGQGTRLTVV.

This chain links TRBV5-1 with TRBJ2-7, with 8 bases aligning to TRBD1. The junction had 4 bases not matched to a gene; V was cut back by 0 bases and J by 2 bases. The CDR3 loop spans 15 amino acids. Germline loops: CDR1 SGHRS, CDR2 YFSETQ. CDR3 in DNA: TGCGCCAGCAGCTTGGTAGGGACAGGCACCTACGAGCAGTACTTC. It translates to CASSLVGTGTYEQYF.

This clonotype was counted a few times. This chain links TRBV10-3 with TRBJ2-3; tentatively, D is TRBD1 or TRBD2 (5 bases each). The V gene lost 4 bases and the J gene lost 0 bases, with 14 bases spanning the gap. This CDR3 has 16 amino acids. Germline assignment: CDR1 ENHRY and CDR2 SYGVKD. The CDR3 DNA reads TGTGCCATCAGTGGGGTAGGGACCCCAAGCACAGATACGCAGTATTTT. It codes for CAISGVGTPSTDTQYF.

The chain combines TRBV6-5 with TRBJ2-7, with D maybe TRBD1 (6 bases). V gave up 5 bases and J gave up 6 bases, with 20 bases separating them. In germline, CDR1 is MNHEY, CDR2 SVGAGI. There are 15 residues in the CDR3. The CDR3 sequence: CASSKTGHLSGEQYF. The DNA of the CDR3 is TGTGCCAGCAGTAAGACGGGACATTTAAGCGGCGAGCAGTACTTC.

V and J are TRBV6-2 or TRBV6-3 and TRBJ1-5, with 9 bases identical to TRBD1. The CDR3 has 14 amino acids. V shed 5 bases, J shed 4 bases, and the junction held 3 bases outside the gene matches. The germline gives CDR1 MNHEY, CDR2 SVGEGT. The CDR3 loop reads CASSRGQGNQPQHF. The CDR3 coding sequence is TGTGCCAGCAGTAGGGGACAGGGTAATCAGCCCCAGCATTTT.

This clonotype was seen only a few times. V usage is TRBV7-9 and J usage is TRBJ1-2; a possible D gene is TRBD1 (6 bases). The CDR3 consists of 16 residues. Germline CDR1 and CDR2: SEHNR and FQNEAQ (reference sequence). Trimming pared 5 bases from V and 4 bases from J, leaving 20 bases between. The CDR3 nucleotides are TGTGCCAGCAGCGGACCGGGACACAAAACGTCCTATGGCTACACCTTC. It encodes CASSGPGHKTSYGYTF.

This clonotype has just a few counts. The chain employs TRBV5-1 and TRBJ2-2; D not resolved. Trimming shortened V by 1 base and J by 6 bases, and 22 bases separated the two germline ends. CDR1 is SGHRS and CDR2 is YFSETQ in the germline V gene. The CDR3 has 18 amino acids. This chain's CDR3 is CASSLTLLRRTSSGELFF. In nucleotides, the CDR3 is TGCGCCAGCAGCTTGACCCTGCTTCGAAGGACCTCCTCCGGGGAGCTGTTTTTT.

The chain combines TRBV5-1 with TRBJ1-1; D gene ambiguous. Between the trimmed V and J ends, which lost 0 bases and 1 base, there was a span of 7 bases. This CDR3 has 14 amino acids. Germline lookup yields CDR1 SGHRS and CDR2 YFSETQ. CDR3 in DNA: TGCGCCAGCAGCTTGGCCTCGCAGAACACTGAAGCTTTCTTT. Translation: CASSLASQNTEAFF.

The chain links TRBV4-1 to TRBJ2-7; possibly TRBD1 or TRBD2 for D (5 bases each). This CDR3 has 12 residues. Germline assignment: CDR1 MGHRA and CDR2 YSYEKL. Deletions cut 3 bases from V and 5 bases from J, with 8 bases between. The CDR3 sequence: CASSQTADEQYF. Written as DNA, the CDR3 is TGCGCCAGCAGCCAGACAGCGGACGAGCAGTACTTC.

The table lists this clonotype with a few counts. The rearrangement joins TRBV12-3 or TRBV12-4 to TRBJ2-5, with 7 nucleotides matching TRBD2. J gave up 2 bases and V 5 bases, and 11 bases lay outside the gene matches. This CDR3 comprises 16 residues. CDR3 residues: CASSPLLANLQETQYF. CDR3 nucleotide sequence: TGTGCCAGCAGTCCCCTACTAGCGAACCTTCAAGAGACCCAGTACTTC.

This clonotype turned up a few times. The chain uses TRBV28 and TRBJ1-1; no clear D. V was trimmed by 1 base and J by 0 bases, leaving 12 bases between them. The CDR3 sequence is 16 residues long. The germline V gene has CDR1 MDHEN and CDR2 SYDVKM. The CDR3: CASSLFGNELNTEAFF. Here the CDR3 DNA reads TGTGCCAGCAGTTTATTCGGGAACGAGTTGAACACTGAAGCTTTCTTT.

The rearrangement uses TRBV29-1 and TRBJ2-2; D remains ambiguous. Germline values: CDR1 SQVTM, CDR2 ANQGSEA. The CDR3 has 13 residues. Trimming pared 3 bases from V and 0 bases from J, leaving 5 bases between. CDR3 nucleotides: TGCAGCGTTGATCGGGCGAACACCGGGGAGCTGTTTTTT. Its protein is CSVDRANTGELFF.

V usage is TRBV4-1 and J usage is TRBJ2-1; 10 bases line up with TRBD1. Germline-derived CDR1 and CDR2 are MGHRA and YSYEKL. This CDR3 is built from 17 residues. V lost 0 bases to trimming and J lost 4 bases; unmatched junction nucleotides: 6. The CDR3 is CASSQDRTGGAYNEQFF. In nucleotides, the CDR3 is TGCGCCAGCAGCCAAGATAGGACAGGGGGAGCATACAATGAGCAGTTCTTC.

The J gene is TRBJ1-1, the V gene TRBV9; 7 bases align to TRBD1. The germline V gene has CDR1 SGDLS and CDR2 YYNGEE. V shed 3 bases, J shed 0 bases, and the junction held 5 bases outside the gene matches. The CDR3 has 15 amino acids. CDR3 loop: CASSASGQMNTEAFF. The CDR3 coding sequence is TGTGCCAGCAGCGCCTCGGGACAGATGAACACTGAAGCTTTCTTT. Together with reference TRBV9 and TRBJ1-1, the CDR3 gives the full variable domain: DSGVTQTPKHLITATGQRVTLRCSPRSGDLSVYWYQQSLDQGLQFLIQYYNGEERAKGNILERFSAQQFPDLHSELNLSSLELGDSALYFCASSASGQMNTEAFFGQGTRLTVV.